Below, one T cell receptor beta chain is given with its context. Its antigen is not known. Trimming shortened V by 1 base and J by 6 bases, and 14 bases separated the two germline ends. Germline assignment: CDR1 SGHRS and CDR2 YFSETQ. The CDR3 has 14 amino acids. These data are taken from a study of neoadjuvant nivolumab and ipilimumab in lung cancer. Points from the study as a whole: Compared with tumor-adjacent uninvolved lung, resected tumors showed greater richness and clonality. Only two of four nivolumab-treated tumors gained richness and clonality by surgery. TCR clonality did not significantly correlate with pathologic tumor regression.

Data came from immunoSEQ multiplex PCR; TCRdb stores just in-frame clones and leaves some out. Of roughly 45,000 clones listed, 75% to 90% are singletons. The receptor's source is an adult with non-small cell lung cancer. Some clones in this sample may be carry-over from other donors' samples. Source: blood, taken before neoadjuvant nivolumab, alone or with ipilimumab. V is TRBV5-1 and J is TRBJ2-7; no clear D. The CDR3 nucleotides are TGCGCCAGCAGCTTGACGCAGGTCATTGCCGAGCAGTACTTC. Protein product: CASSLTQVIAEQYF.